A selection of T cell receptor beta chains follows, all from one sample in a study of shared clonotypes between healthy human individuals. Sequencing was performed with immunoSEQ multiplex PCR; in TCRdb, only in-frame clones are kept and a portion is missing. The profile shows roughly 2.1 million clones, just over 90% of them singletons. Sequenced material: naive CD8+ T cells from PBMCs. The receptors originated from a man younger than 35 in good health. Some clones in this sample may be carry-over from other donors' samples. Both conserved end residues are part of each CDR3. The D gene is left open where the match is weak. Some rows mark clone size as missing; the rest say once, few, many or name a class of expanded clone.

size,D,V,J,CDR3,DNA
NA,TRBD1,TRBV28,TRBJ2-7,CASRTGEPYEQYF,TGTGCCAGCAGAACAGGGGAACCCTACGAGCAGTACTTC
NA,TRBD1,TRBV7-9,TRBJ2-1,CASSPRTGLKNEQFF,TGTGCCAGCAGCCCTCGGACAGGGTTGAAGAATGAGCAGTTCTTC
NA,TRBD1,TRBV11-3,TRBJ2-1,CASSYFGDRGLNEQFF,TGTGCCAGCAGCTACTTCGGGGACAGGGGGCTCAATGAGCAGTTCTTC
NA,TRBD2,TRBV4-3,TRBJ2-1,CASSQDGLAGNEQFF,TGCGCCAGCAGCCAAGACGGACTAGCGGGCAATGAGCAGTTCTTC
NA,NA,TRBV7-9,TRBJ2-1,CASSAAHVEQFF,TGTGCCAGCAGCGCCGCACACGTCGAGCAGTTCTTC
NA,TRBD2,TRBV28,TRBJ2-3,CASNYPVAGYSTDTQYF,TGTGCCAGCAATTACCCTGTAGCGGGGTATAGCACAGATACGCAGTATTTT
NA,NA,TRBV28,TRBJ1-5,CASSLGFAGAILHSNQPQHF,TGTGCCAGCAGTTTAGGGTTTGCAGGGGCTATCCTTCATAGCAATCAGCCCCAGCATTTT
NA,TRBD2,TRBV5-1,TRBJ2-5,CASSLVPAGGPETQYF,TGCGCCAGCAGCTTGGTTCCAGCGGGAGGGCCGGAGACCCAGTACTTC
once,TRBD2,TRBV28,TRBJ2-3,CASSPDREGLSTDTQYF,TGTGCCAGCAGTCCCGACCGGGAGGGGTTAAGCACAGATACGCAGTATTTT
NA,NA,TRBV7-6,TRBJ2-5,CASSESNSETQYF,TGTGCCAGCAGCGAGTCGAATTCCGAGACCCAGTACTTC
once,TRBD2,TRBV10-3,TRBJ2-7,CAISLQTPGLAGGPGIYEQYF,TGTGCCATCAGTTTACAGACTCCGGGACTAGCGGGAGGGCCGGGAATATACGAGCAGTACTTC
NA,NA,TRBV27,TRBJ2-7,CASSNVLADSSYEQYF,TGTGCCAGCAGTAATGTATTGGCGGACAGCTCCTACGAGCAGTACTTC
NA,NA,TRBV20-1,TRBJ2-7,CSARGRGEQYF,TGCAGTGCTAGAGGCAGGGGAGAGCAGTACTTC